This entry features one T cell receptor beta chain sequence. This clonotype was seen only a few times. This clone's antigen is unknown. No clone much larger than this one lies a single base away; base qualities are absent. Libraries were constructed by 5' RACE. Sequencing relied on an Illumina HiSeq 2500. A second PCR of about 6 to 11 cycles was performed with a sample-barcoded 5' primer and a J-beta primer mix. Each TCR beta cDNA molecule received a unique molecular identifier from a template-switch 5' adaptor carrying 12 random nucleotides. At least 3 million CDR3-containing paired-end reads were obtained from each sample. The Mint cDNA synthesis kit, primed by a TRBC-specific oligonucleotide, was used to synthesize first-strand cDNA from all RNA. All cDNA was treated with uracil-DNA glycosylase and then went through a first 18-cycle PCR with the universal primers M1SS and BC2_uni_R. Turning to the authors' computational methods: Normalization of each sample was performed by random selection of 1 million high-quality reads, each carrying a distinct molecular identifier. Instead of being binned into consensus sequences, reads that shared molecular identifiers were thrown out. MiTCR, set to a Q25 quality threshold and the strictest error-elimination algorithm, was used for CDR3 identification, clonotype clustering and error correction. A nonparametric unseen species model with Euler transformation was used to estimate lower-bound total TCR beta diversity. In-frame beta chains were kept once TCRdb had trimmed the public reads at Q25 with fastp and called clones with MiXCR. Each CDR3 protein gets just one entry, which takes the most common genes and DNA from the rows behind it. The authors' filters were not applied to this entry. For this sample there are approximately 850,000 distinct CDR3 sequences; roughly 64% appear just once. Clones ranked in the top ten supply about 20% of the sample.

From the cysteine up to the phenylalanine, the CDR3 has a length of 15 residues. The sequence is cut down to CDR3 DNA, 45 bases in frame from base 1. The V end gives up 8 bases and the J end 9 bases, leaving 13 bases in the junction not matched to a gene. CDR1 SGHVS and CDR2 FQNEAQ are derived from the germline V gene. This sample was taken from a study of blood T cells in healthy people across ages (dated by TCRdb to about 2015). Notes on the research overall: In model experiments, template switching captured roughly one uniquely barcoded TCR beta cDNA molecule for every two T cells. The study measured age-related changes in TCR beta repertoire diversity using deep sequencing normalized with unique cDNA molecular identifiers. Four age groups were formed from the donors: young (average approximately 15 years), middle-aged (approximately 39), aged (approximately 60) and long-lived (roughly 88). To avoid experimental bias, donors of different ages were randomly spread across the sequencing lanes. Two additional independent replicas of 1 million unique cDNA reads from the same blood draw were analyzed for two donors (one aged 18 to 30 and one aged 80 or older).

The roughly 38 donors, aged roughly 6 to 95 years, were systemically healthy Caucasian individuals from Russia. Each donor gave around 9.8 milliliters of peripheral blood, collected into EDTA-treated Vacutainer tubes. PBMCs were isolated by Ficoll-Paque density-gradient centrifugation, with at least 6 million obtained per sample. Total RNA, at least 5.5 micrograms per sample, was extracted from PBMCs with Trizol reagent. For every donor, an aliquot of PBMCs went through flow cytometry to measure the percentages of naive CD45RAhigh/CD27high T cells. The research as a whole found: Compared with the aged group, more naive CD4+ T cells, fewer expanded clones and increased TCR diversity were shown by the long-lived group, suggesting age selection. Donor CMV infection status was unknown, potentially confounding age-related changes in expanded clonotypes. There was a strong correlation between observed TCR beta diversity and the percentage of naive T cells measured by flow cytometry. Because profiling used bulk unsorted PBMCs, naive and antigen-experienced compartments could not be compared conclusively. Estimates of total diversity based on one million sequenced T cells were considered lower bounds and underestimates. Observed TCR beta diversity per million T cells fell roughly linearly with age, and a significant reduction was already apparent by age about 38.

The source of this sequence is a man aged 30 to 39 in good health. The chain links TRBV7-8 with TRBJ2-1, and TRBD2 matches 10 of the central bases. The sequenced material came from blood. The CDR3 amino acid sequence is: CASVKREGPVAEQFF. In nucleotides, the sequence is TGTGCCAGCGTTAAGCGGGAGGGCCCAGTAGCTGAGCAGTTCTTC.